Presented here are 3 T cell receptor beta chains from one specimen sequenced in a study of beta chain features in type 1 diabetes. Of the isolated RNA, all was reverse transcribed, and so the sequenced material was expressed TCRB transcripts. Sequencing used immunoSEQ multiplex PCR; TCRdb keeps in-frame clones, though not all of them. The table records hundreds of thousands of clones, 15% of them present only once. The sample consisted of naive CD4+ T cells from blood. All receptors come from a man aged 18 to 35 in good health.

The rearrangement joins TRBV10-3 to TRBJ2-1, with TRBD1 identical over 7 bases. This CDR3 is 12 amino acids long. CDR1 and CDR2 from the germline V gene are ENHRY and SYGVKD. V lost 11 bases and J lost 3; bases outside the gene matches: 4. For the CDR3, the DNA is TGTGCCGTGGGACAGCTCTACAATGAGCAGTTCTTC. Its protein is CAVGQLYNEQFF.

This clone showed up just a few times. The rearrangement links TRBV9 to TRBJ2-3, with D possibly matching TRBD1 (5 bases). The CDR3 sequence is 14 residues long. Trimming shortened V by 0 bases and J by 2 bases, and 7 bases separated the two germline ends. The V gene's germline CDR1 is SGDLS and CDR2 YYNGEE. CDR3 nucleotides: TGTGCCAGCAGCGTAGACAGGATCACAGATACGCAGTATTTT. Encoded protein: CASSVDRITDTQYF.

This chain uses TRBV2 with TRBJ1-2; D remains ambiguous. The germline V gene has CDR1 SNHLY and CDR2 FYNNEI. CDR3 length: 11 residues. V was clipped by 4 bases and J by 5 bases, with 5 bases between them. In nucleotides, the CDR3 is TGTGCCAGCAGTGTTCGGTATGGCTACACCTTC. Its translation is CASSVRYGYTF.